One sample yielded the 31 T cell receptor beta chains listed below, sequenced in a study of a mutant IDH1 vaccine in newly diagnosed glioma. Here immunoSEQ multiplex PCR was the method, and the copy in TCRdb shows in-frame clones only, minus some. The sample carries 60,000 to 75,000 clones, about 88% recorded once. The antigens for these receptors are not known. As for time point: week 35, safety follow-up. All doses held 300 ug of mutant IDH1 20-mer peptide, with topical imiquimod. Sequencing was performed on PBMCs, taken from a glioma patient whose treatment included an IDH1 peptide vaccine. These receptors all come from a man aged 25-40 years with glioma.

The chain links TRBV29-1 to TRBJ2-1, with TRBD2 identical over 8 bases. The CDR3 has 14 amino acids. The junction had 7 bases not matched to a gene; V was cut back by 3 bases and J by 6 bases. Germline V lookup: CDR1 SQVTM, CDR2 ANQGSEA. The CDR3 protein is CSVDKGLASNEQFF. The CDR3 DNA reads TGCAGCGTTGATAAAGGACTAGCTTCCAATGAGCAGTTCTTC.

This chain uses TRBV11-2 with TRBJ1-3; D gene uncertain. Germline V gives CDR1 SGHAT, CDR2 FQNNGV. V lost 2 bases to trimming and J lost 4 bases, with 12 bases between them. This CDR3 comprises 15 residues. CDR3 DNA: TGTGCCAGCAGCTTATCGTTAGGGCGCGGAAACACCATATATTTT. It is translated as CASSLSLGRGNTIYF.

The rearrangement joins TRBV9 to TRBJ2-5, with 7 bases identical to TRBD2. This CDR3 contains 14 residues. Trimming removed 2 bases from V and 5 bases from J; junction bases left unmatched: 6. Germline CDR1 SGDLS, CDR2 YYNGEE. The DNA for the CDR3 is TGTGCCAGCAGCGTTAGGTGGGAGGGGGAGACCCAGTACTTC. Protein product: CASSVRWEGETQYF.

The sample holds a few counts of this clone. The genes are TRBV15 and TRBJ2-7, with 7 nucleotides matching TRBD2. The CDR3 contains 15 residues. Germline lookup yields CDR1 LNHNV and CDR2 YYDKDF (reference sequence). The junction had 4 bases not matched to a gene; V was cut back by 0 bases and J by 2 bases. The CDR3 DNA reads TGTGCCACCAGCAGAGATCCGGGGGGTACCTACGAGCAGTACTTC. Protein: CATSRDPGGTYEQYF.

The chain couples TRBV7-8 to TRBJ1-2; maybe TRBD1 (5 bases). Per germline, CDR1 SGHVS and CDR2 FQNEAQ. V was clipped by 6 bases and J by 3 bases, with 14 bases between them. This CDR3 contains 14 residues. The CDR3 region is CASSGQGIDYGYTF. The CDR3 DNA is TGTGCCAGCAGTGGGCAGGGTATCGACTATGGCTACACCTTC.

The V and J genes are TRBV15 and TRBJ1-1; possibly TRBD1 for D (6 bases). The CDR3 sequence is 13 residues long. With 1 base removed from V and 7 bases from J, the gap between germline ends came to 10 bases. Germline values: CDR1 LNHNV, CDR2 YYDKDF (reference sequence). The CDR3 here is CATSRGRGSEAFF. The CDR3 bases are TGTGCCACCAGCAGAGGGAGGGGGAGTGAAGCTTTCTTT.

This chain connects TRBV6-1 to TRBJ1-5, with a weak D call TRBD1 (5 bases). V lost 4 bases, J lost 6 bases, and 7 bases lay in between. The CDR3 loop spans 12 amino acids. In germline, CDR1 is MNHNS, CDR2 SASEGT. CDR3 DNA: TGTGCCAGCAGTGGCCAGGGTCAGCCCCAGCATTTT. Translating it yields CASSGQGQPQHF.

CDR3 amino acids: CASSPGIYEQYF. CDR3 sequence (DNA): TGTGCCAGCAGCCCCGGGATTTACGAGCAGTACTTC. The gene calls are TRBV6-6 and TRBJ2-7; weak D call: TRBD2 (5 bases). Per germline, CDR1 MNHNY and CDR2 SVGAGI (reference sequence). This CDR3 has 12 amino acids. The V end was cut by 6 bases, the J end by 4 bases, with 10 bases between.

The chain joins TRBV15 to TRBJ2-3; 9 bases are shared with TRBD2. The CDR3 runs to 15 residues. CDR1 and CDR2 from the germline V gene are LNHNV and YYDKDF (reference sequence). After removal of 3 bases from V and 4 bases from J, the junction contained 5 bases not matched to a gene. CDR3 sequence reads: CATSRGREGPDTQYF. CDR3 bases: TGTGCCACCAGCAGGGGGCGGGAGGGCCCAGATACGCAGTATTTT.

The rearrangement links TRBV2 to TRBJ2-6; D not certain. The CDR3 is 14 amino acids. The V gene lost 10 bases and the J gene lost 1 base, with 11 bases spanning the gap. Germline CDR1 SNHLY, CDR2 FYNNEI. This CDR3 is CAIYGVSGANVLTF. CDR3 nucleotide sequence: TGTGCCATCTATGGGGTTTCTGGGGCCAACGTCCTGACTTTC.

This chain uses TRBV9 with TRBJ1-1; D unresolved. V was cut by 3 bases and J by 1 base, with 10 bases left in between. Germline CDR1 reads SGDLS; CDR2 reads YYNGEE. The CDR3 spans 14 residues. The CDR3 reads CASSARAGNTEAFF. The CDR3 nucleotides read TGTGCCAGCAGCGCACGAGCGGGGAACACTGAAGCTTTCTTT.

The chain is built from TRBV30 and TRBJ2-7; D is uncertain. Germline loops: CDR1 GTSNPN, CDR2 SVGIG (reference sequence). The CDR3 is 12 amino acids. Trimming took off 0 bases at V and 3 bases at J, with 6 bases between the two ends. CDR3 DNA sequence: TGTGCCTGGAGTGTAGAGTTCTACGAGCAGTACTTC. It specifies CAWSVEFYEQYF.

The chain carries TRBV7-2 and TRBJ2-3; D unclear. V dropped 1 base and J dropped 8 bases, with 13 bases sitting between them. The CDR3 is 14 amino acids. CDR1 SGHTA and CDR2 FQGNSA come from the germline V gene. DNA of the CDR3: TGTGCCAGCAGCTTAGGGATCTTTGGTCGTACGCAGTATTTT. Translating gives CASSLGIFGRTQYF. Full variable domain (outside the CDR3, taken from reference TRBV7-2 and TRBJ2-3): GAGVSQSPSNKVTEKGKDVELRCDPISGHTALYWYRQSLGQGLEFLIYFQGNSAPDKSGLPSDRFSAERTGGSVSTLTIQRTQQEDSAVYLCASSLGIFGRTQYFGPGTRLTVL.

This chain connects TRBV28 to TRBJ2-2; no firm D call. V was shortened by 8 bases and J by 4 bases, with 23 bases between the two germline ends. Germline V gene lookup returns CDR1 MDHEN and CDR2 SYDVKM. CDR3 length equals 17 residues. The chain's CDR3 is CASFPSVGNEGTGELFF. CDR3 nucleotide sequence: TGTGCCAGCTTCCCCTCGGTTGGGAACGAAGGCACCGGGGAGCTGTTTTTT.

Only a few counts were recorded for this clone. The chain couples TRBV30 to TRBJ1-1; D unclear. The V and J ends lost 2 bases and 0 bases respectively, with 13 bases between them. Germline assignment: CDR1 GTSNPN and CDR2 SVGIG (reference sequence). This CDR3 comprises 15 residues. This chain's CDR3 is CAWSPRTEMNTEAFF. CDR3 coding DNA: TGTGCCTGGAGTCCTCGGACGGAGATGAACACTGAAGCTTTCTTT.

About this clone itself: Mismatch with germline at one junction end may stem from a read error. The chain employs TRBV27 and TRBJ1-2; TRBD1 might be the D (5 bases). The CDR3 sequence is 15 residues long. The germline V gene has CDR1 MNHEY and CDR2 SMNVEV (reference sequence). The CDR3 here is CASSPPGLPPYEQYF. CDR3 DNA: TGTGCCAGCAGTCCCCCGGGACTACCACCATACGAGCAGTATTTC.

The CDR3 spells CASSQDPGASTDTQYF. The CDR3 DNA follows: TGTGCCAGCAGCCAAGACCCGGGGGCTAGCACAGATACGCAGTATTTT. The J gene is TRBJ2-3, the V gene TRBV14; the D call may be TRBD1 or TRBD2 (6 bases each). Germline V gene lookup returns CDR1 SGHDN and CDR2 FVKESK. The germline V and J ends were trimmed by 0 bases and 0 bases, with 10 bases remaining between them. This CDR3 contains 16 residues.

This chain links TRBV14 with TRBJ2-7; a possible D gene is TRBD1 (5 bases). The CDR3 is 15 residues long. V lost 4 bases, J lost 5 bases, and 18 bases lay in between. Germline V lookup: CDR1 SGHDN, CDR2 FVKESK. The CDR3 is CASSPSGRGFHEQYF. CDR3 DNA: TGTGCCAGCAGCCCAAGTGGAAGGGGCTTCCACGAGCAGTACTTC.

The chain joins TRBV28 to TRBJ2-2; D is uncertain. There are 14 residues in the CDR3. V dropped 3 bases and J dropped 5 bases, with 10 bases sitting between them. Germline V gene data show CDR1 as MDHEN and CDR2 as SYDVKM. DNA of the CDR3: TGTGCCAGCAGTTTCTTTCGCCGGACCGGGGAGCTGTTTTTT. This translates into CASSFFRRTGELFF.

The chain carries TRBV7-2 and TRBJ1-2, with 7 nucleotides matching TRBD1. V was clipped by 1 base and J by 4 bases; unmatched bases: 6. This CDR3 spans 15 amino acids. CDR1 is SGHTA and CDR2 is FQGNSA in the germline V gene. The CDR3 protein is CASSLDLGTAYGYTF. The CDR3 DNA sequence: TGTGCCAGCAGCTTAGATCTCGGGACAGCCTATGGCTACACCTTC.

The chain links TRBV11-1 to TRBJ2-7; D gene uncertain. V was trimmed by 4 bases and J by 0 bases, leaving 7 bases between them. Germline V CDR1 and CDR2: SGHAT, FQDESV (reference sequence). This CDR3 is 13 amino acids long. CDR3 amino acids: CASSYSNSYEQYF. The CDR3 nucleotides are TGTGCCAGCAGCTACTCAAACTCCTACGAGCAGTACTTC.

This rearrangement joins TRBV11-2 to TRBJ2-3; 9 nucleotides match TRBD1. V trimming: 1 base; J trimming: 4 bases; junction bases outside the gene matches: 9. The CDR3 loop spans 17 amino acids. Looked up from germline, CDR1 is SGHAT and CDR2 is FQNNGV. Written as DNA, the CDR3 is TGTGCCAGCAGCTTAGTCGCGGGACAGGGACGCTCAGATACGCAGTATTTT. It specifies CASSLVAGQGRSDTQYF.

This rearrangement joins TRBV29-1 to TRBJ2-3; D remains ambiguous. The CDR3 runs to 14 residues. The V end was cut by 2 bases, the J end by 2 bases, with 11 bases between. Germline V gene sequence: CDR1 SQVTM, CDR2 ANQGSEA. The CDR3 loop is CSVENTAYTDTQYF. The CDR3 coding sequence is TGCAGCGTTGAAAACACAGCCTACACAGATACGCAGTATTTT.

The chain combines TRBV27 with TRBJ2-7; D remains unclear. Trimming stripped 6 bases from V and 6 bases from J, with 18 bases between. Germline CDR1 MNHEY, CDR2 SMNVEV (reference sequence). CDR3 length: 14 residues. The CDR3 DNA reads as TGTGCCAGCAGGGACGGAACTCAGACGGGCGAGCAGTACTTC. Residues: CASRDGTQTGEQYF.

The CDR3 protein is CASSADGTGDGYAEAFF. CDR3 in DNA: TGTGCCAGCAGTGCGGACGGGACAGGCGATGGGTACGCTGAAGCTTTCTTT. V is TRBV2 and J is TRBJ1-1; the match to TRBD1 covers 8 bases. The junction had 16 bases not matched to a gene; V was cut back by 4 bases and J by 6 bases. The germline V gene encodes CDR1 SNHLY and CDR2 FYNNEI. The CDR3 runs 17 residues.

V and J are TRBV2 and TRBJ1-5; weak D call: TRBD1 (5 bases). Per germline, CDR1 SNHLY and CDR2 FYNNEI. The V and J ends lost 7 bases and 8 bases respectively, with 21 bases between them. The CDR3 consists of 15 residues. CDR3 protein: CASMGRGDGIKPQHF. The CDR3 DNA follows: TGTGCCAGCATGGGGAGGGGAGATGGAATCAAGCCCCAGCATTTT. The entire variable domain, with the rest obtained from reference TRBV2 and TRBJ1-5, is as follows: EPEVTQTPSHQVTQMGQEVILRCVPISNHLYFYWYRQILGQKVEFLVSFYNNEISEKSEIFDDQFSVERPDGSNFTLKIRSTKLEDSAMYFCASMGRGDGIKPQHFGDGTRLSIL.

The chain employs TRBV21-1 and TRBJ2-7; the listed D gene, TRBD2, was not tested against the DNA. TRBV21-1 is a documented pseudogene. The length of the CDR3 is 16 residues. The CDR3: CASSARHLAGLDEQYF. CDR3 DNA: TGTGCCAGCAGCGCAAGGCATCTAGCGGGACTGGACGAGCAGTACTTC.

The CDR3 bases are TGTGCCAGCAGCTTAGCTTCGGGGGTAGGGTACGGCTACACCTTC. Translation gives CASSLASGVGYGYTF. This chain uses TRBV7-9 with TRBJ1-2; tentatively, D is TRBD1 (5 bases). CDR1 and CDR2 from the germline V gene are SEHNR and FQNEAQ (reference sequence). The CDR3 spans 15 residues. V was clipped by 0 bases and J by 8 bases, with 16 bases between them.

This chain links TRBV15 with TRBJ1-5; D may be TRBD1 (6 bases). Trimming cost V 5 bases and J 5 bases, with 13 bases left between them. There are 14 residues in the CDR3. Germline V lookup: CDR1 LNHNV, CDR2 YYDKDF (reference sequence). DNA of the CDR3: TGTGCCACCAGCTACACAGGGTCGGATCAGCCCCAGCATTTT. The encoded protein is CATSYTGSDQPQHF. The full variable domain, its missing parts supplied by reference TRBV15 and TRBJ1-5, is DAMVIQNPRYQVTQFGKPVTLSCSQTLNHNVMYWYQQKSSQAPKLLFHYYDKDFNNEADTPDNFQSRRPNTSFCFLDIRSPGLGDTAMYLCATSYTGSDQPQHFGDGTRLSIL.

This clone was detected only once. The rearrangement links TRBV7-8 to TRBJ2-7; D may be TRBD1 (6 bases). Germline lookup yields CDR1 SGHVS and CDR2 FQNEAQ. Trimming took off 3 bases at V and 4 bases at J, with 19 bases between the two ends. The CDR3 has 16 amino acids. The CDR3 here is CASSFLLGGKRYEQYF. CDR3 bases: TGTGCCAGCAGCTTTTTACTAGGGGGAAAAAGGTACGAGCAGTACTTC.

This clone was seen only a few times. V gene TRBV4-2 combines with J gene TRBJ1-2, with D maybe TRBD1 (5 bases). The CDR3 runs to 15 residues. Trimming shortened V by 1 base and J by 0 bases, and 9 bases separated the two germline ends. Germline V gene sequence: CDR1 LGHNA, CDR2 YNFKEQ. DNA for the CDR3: TGTGCCAGCAGCCAAGGACAGTCGTCTAACTATGGCTACACCTTC. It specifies CASSQGQSSNYGYTF.